These 21 T cell receptor beta chains share one sample of origin, sequenced in a study of regulatory T cells in long-lasting Graves disease. The time point: newly diagnosed GD, antithyroid drugs for less than 3 months. The TCR library was made from RNA that had been extracted from PBMCs in TRIzol. Arm-PCR of CDR3 regions with iRepertoire HTBI primers generated TCR beta libraries. MiXCR was run by TCRdb on the multiplex PCR reads, yielding one entry per CDR3 protein. The sample lists 600,000 to 650,000 distinct CDR3 sequences; 15% to 20% were seen once. In addition, the sample was reused for a study of T cells in Graves' hyperthyroidism and ophthalmopathy.

Sequenced here: peripheral blood mononuclear cells (PBMCs), sampled at new diagnosis, from a patient treated with antithyroid drugs. The source is a woman in her thirties with Graves disease.

About this clonotype: A much larger clonotype is one base distant, so this may be a read error. The CDR3 nucleotides read TGTGCCTGGGGTCGGGACCCAAGATCACCCCTCCACTTT. Amino acid sequence: CAWGRDPRSPLHF. V and J are TRBV30 and TRBJ1-6, with D possibly being TRBD1 (5 bases). Between the trimmed V and J ends, which lost 5 bases and 10 bases, there was a span of 15 bases. Germline-derived CDR1 and CDR2 are GTSNPN and SVGIG (reference sequence). This CDR3 spans 13 amino acids.

This clonotype was counted between two and nine times. The V call is TRBV7-3, the J call TRBJ2-2; 10 nucleotides line up with TRBD2. Germline CDR1 and CDR2: SGHTA and FQGTGA. CDR3 length equals 19 residues. V lost 0 bases to trimming and J lost 8 bases; unmatched junction nucleotides: 15. CDR3 protein: CASSLTGQSGRASFGELFF. The DNA of the CDR3 is TGTGCCAGCAGCTTAACGGGCCAGAGCGGGAGGGCCAGTTTTGGGGAGCTGTTTTTT.

This clonotype was counted many times. The rearrangement joins TRBV28 to TRBJ1-4; D unresolved. V lost 7 bases and J 6 bases, leaving 15 bases between the germline ends. Germline-derived CDR1 and CDR2 are MDHEN and SYDVKM. This CDR3 spans 14 amino acids. This chain's CDR3 is CASKKARNDEKLFF. In DNA form, the CDR3 reads TGTGCCAGCAAAAAAGCCCGTAACGATGAAAAACTGTTTTTT.

This clonotype was recorded many times. The J gene is TRBJ1-3, the V gene TRBV11-2; D is uncertain. The germline CDR1 and CDR2 sequences are SGHAT and FQNNGV. The CDR3 has 15 amino acids. Deletions cut 2 bases from V and 2 bases from J, with 10 bases between. The DNA of the CDR3 is TGTGCCAGCAGCTTAAGCAGAAGCACTGGAAACACCATATATTTT. Translated, it gives CASSLSRSTGNTIYF.

The table lists this clonotype with many counts. The chain combines TRBV12-3 or TRBV12-4 with TRBJ2-5; D gene unclear. The CDR3 contains 17 residues. Trimming removed 1 base from V and 0 bases from J, with 15 bases in between. DNA for the CDR3: TGTGCCAGCAGTTTAGGGGTGAGCACAGAGTACCAAGAGACCCAGTACTTC. Amino acids: CASSLGVSTEYQETQYF.

The chain recombines TRBV13 with TRBJ1-2, with D unclear. CDR3 length: 16 amino acids. V was cut by 1 base and J by 5 bases, with 17 bases left in between. Looked up from germline, CDR1 is PRHDT and CDR2 is FYEKMQ (reference sequence). For the CDR3, the DNA is TGTGCCAGCAGCTTAGATAAGGACTGGGTTCTTTATGGCTACACCTTC. Its translation: CASSLDKDWVLYGYTF.

Many counts were recorded for this clonotype. A read error is likely, as this CDR3 ends without the conserved phenylalanine or tryptophan. Because the CDR3's place on the DNA is in doubt, the DNA is left out and the CDR3 is given as listed by TCRdb. The chain employs TRBV2 and TRBJ1-6; the table's D gene call, TRBD1, was not cross checked with the DNA. From its first to its last residue, the CDR3 has 11 amino acids. Germline V CDR1 and CDR2: SNHLY, FYNNEI. CDR3 loop: CASSGQGIPYL.

V is TRBV28 and J is TRBJ2-3, with D perhaps TRBD2 (6 bases). CDR3 length: 16 amino acids. The ends were cut back, 6 bases at V and 5 bases at J, with 21 bases in the middle. The V gene's germline CDR1 is MDHEN and CDR2 SYDVKM. The CDR3 reads CASRTEGPAGRDTQYF. The CDR3 bases are TGTGCCAGCAGAACGGAGGGCCCGGCGGGCCGAGATACGCAGTATTTT.

With respect to this clonotype: Given a much more abundant clone one base away, this may be a read error. This chain joins TRBV13 and TRBJ2-5; 9 bases are shared with TRBD2. Per the germline V gene, CDR1 is PRHDT and CDR2 is FYEKMQ (reference sequence). This CDR3 contains 14 residues. The CDR3 DNA sequence: TGTGCCAGCAGCCAAGCGGGAGGTCAGGAGACCCGGTACTTC. Protein product: CASSQAGGQETRYF.

This clonotype was recorded only once. The J gene is TRBJ1-3, the V gene TRBV3-1; D not resolved. The CDR3 is 15 amino acids. V was trimmed by 1 base and J by 3 bases, leaving 10 bases between them. The germline CDR1 and CDR2 sequences are LGHDT and YNNKEL (reference sequence). This chain's CDR3 is CASSQGWSGGNTIYF. CDR3 in DNA: TGTGCCAGCAGCCAAGGGTGGAGTGGTGGAAACACCATATATTTT. Full variable domain (outside the CDR3, taken from reference TRBV3-1 and TRBJ1-3): DTAVSQTPKYLVTQMGNDKSIKCEQNLGHDTMYWYKQDSKKFLKIMFSYNNKELIINETVPNRFSPKSPDKAHLNLHINSLELGDSAVYFCASSQGWSGGNTIYFGEGSWLTVV.

This clonotype was seen repeatedly, ten times or more. This chain links TRBV24-1 with TRBJ2-1, with D possibly being TRBD2 (5 bases). Trimming shortened V by 2 bases and J by 5 bases, and 15 bases separated the two germline ends. The CDR3 covers 16 residues. CDR1 is KGHDR and CDR2 is SFDVKD in the germline V gene. The CDR3 spells CATSDSAGQEDNEQFF. In DNA, the CDR3 is TGTGCCACCAGTGATTCTGCAGGTCAGGAGGACAATGAGCAGTTCTTC.

This clonotype occurred a few times. The junction and the germline gene differ at one end; a read error may be behind it. The chain combines TRBV20-1 with TRBJ2-1; the D gene is possibly TRBD1 (5 bases). CDR3 length: 14 amino acids. Germline V gene sequence: CDR1 DFQATT, CDR2 SNEGSKA (reference sequence). Written as DNA, the CDR3 is TGCAGTGCTCCCCGGGCAGGGTCCTACAATGGGCAGTTCTTC. Translation gives CSAPRAGSYNGQFF.

Worth noting for this clonotype: A read error may be the cause here, since a much bigger clone is one base away. The V gene is TRBV20-1, the J gene TRBJ2-3; TRBD2 matches 11 bases. The J call may be in error: the DNA end matches TRBJ2-1 better. Germline V gives CDR1 DFQATT, CDR2 SNEGSKA (reference sequence). CDR3 size: 19 residues. The CDR3 bases are TGCAGTGCTAGAGATCCCCGTCTTAGCGGGAGGGCTTTTATGGATGTGCAGTTCTTC. This encodes CSARDPRLSGRAFMDVQFF.

This clonotype showed up just a few times. The chain has TRBV10-3 and TRBJ1-5, with D tentatively TRBD1 (6 bases). CDR3 size: 13 residues. V gave up 6 bases and J gave up 4 bases, with 10 bases separating them. Germline CDR1 and CDR2: ENHRY and SYGVKD. Written as DNA, the CDR3 is TGTGCCATCAGGAGGGGGGGGAATCAGCCCCAGCATTTT. It codes for CAIRRGGNQPQHF.

This clonotype was recorded at least ten times. This chain joins TRBV28 and TRBJ1-5; D is undetermined. V was shortened by 10 bases and J by 3 bases, with 10 bases between the two germline ends. The germline V gene has CDR1 MDHEN and CDR2 SYDVKM. CDR3 length: 12 amino acids. DNA of the CDR3: TGTGCCACCTCCTTCCTCAATCAGCCCCAGCATTTT. It specifies CATSFLNQPQHF.

About this clonotype: Germline and junction disagree at one end, which may indicate a read error. The J gene is TRBJ2-7, the V gene TRBV5-1; 9 nucleotides align to TRBD1. Germline loops: CDR1 SGHRS, CDR2 YFSETQ. This CDR3 has 15 residues. The CDR3 DNA follows: TGCGCCAGCAGCGATGGGACAGGGACTCAATTACAGTCTTCCTTC. It encodes CASSDGTGTQLQSSF.

CDR3 in amino acids: CATSRDDGSPMVGGYTF. CDR3 bases: TGTGCCACCAGCAGAGATGATGGGTCCCCAATGGTAGGAGGCTACACCTTC. This chain connects TRBV15 to TRBJ1-2, with unresolved D. There are 17 residues in the CDR3. V lost 0 bases, J lost 8 bases, and 22 bases lay in between. In germline, CDR1 is LNHNV, CDR2 YYDKDF (reference sequence). The full variable domain, its missing parts supplied by reference TRBV15 and TRBJ1-2, is DAMVIQNPRYQVTQFGKPVTLSCSQTLNHNVMYWYQQKSSQAPKLLFHYYDKDFNNEADTPDNFQSRRPNTSFCFLDIRSPGLGDTAMYLCATSRDDGSPMVGGYTFGSGTRLTVV.

In its sample, this clonotype was seen many times. This clone may be a read error of a much larger clone one base away. The CDR3, as DNA: TGTGCCAGCAAGGGACAGGGGTATCAGCCCCAGCATTTT. Residues: CASKGQGYQPQHF. The V call is TRBV6-2 or TRBV6-3, the J call TRBJ1-5, with 10 bases that match TRBD1. Germline lookup yields CDR1 MNHEY and CDR2 SVGEGT. The trim removed 7 bases at V and 5 bases at J, leaving 2 bases unmatched. The CDR3 contains 13 residues.

This clonotype was recorded many times. The gene calls are TRBV6-1 and TRBJ1-1, with D uncertain. Germline CDR1 and CDR2: MNHNS and SASEGT. The CDR3 loop spans 12 amino acids. The V and J ends lost 9 bases and 0 bases respectively, with 8 bases between them. CDR3 region: CASKQMNTEAFF. The CDR3 region has the DNA TGTGCCAGTAAACAGATGAACACTGAAGCTTTCTTT.

There are many counts of this clonotype. CDR3 loop: CASSLSGTYNEQFF. The CDR3 bases are TGTGCCAGCAGTTTATCTGGGACATACAATGAGCAGTTCTTC. V is TRBV27 and J is TRBJ2-1; maybe TRBD1 (6 bases). The ends were cut back, 0 bases at V and 4 bases at J, with 7 bases in the middle. From germline, CDR1 is MNHEY and CDR2 SMNVEV (reference sequence). CDR3 length equals 14 residues.

The table lists this clonotype with many counts. The rearrangement joins TRBV28 to TRBJ1-3; a possible D gene is TRBD1 (5 bases). Germline-derived CDR1 and CDR2 are MDHEN and SYDVKM. Between the trimmed V and J ends, which lost 7 bases and 4 bases, there was a span of 11 bases. The CDR3 is 13 amino acids. CDR3 sequence reads: CASTRGAGNTIYF. The CDR3 DNA reads as TGTGCCAGCACAAGGGGTGCGGGAAACACCATATATTTT.